This TCR beta chain was observed in a study of blood T cell repertoires in COVID-19. Study overall: Recovered participants had two consecutive negative NP/OP PCR tests, healthcare professional clearance, or symptom resolution.

Original data processing: Using reference gene primer amplification, nucleated cell counts were estimated. Sequenced by immunoSEQ multiplex PCR; TCRdb stores in-frame clones only, minus some. V and J calls and clone size are as listed in that table; D and trimming were resolved from the DNA. The sample contains 350,000 to 450,000 clones, about 89% of which appear only once. Those enrolled, adults aged roughly 18 to 100 years, came from about two dozen US areas. Participant-given clinical history determined each cohort assignment. The sample comprised PBMCs or T cells enriched from blood (not recorded which). The receptor's source is a man aged 40-49 years in a cohort exposed to, infected with or recovered from COVID-19 (not recorded which).

The CDR3 loop is CASSSPALGATEAFF. The CDR3 bases are TGTGCCAGCAGCTCCCCCGCGTTGGGGGCGACTGAAGCTTTCTTT. The J gene is TRBJ1-1, the V gene TRBV13; possibly TRBD1 for D (6 bases). The V gene lost 4 bases and the J gene lost 5 bases, with 17 bases spanning the gap. Germline V gene sequence: CDR1 PRHDT, CDR2 FYEKMQ (reference sequence). The CDR3 is 15 amino acids.